The TCR beta chain described here comes from a study of T-cell reconstitution after alpha-beta-depleted transplantation in children. Broader study findings: TCRbeta diversity was high at day 60 in some patients (a result of surviving recipient T cells and thymic progenitors). Reportedly, roughly two months post-transplant, alpha-beta T cells arose from several hundred expanded graft clones. A year post-transplant, T-cell counts and diversity derived mostly from newly produced T cells.

Unique molecular identifiers were incorporated when the TCRbeta library was constructed. A single record per CDR3 protein comes from TCRdb applying MiXCR to the PCR reads. The sample has 250,000 to 300,000 distinct CDR3 sequences; 6.5% to 9% are singletons. This clonotype was picked up a small number of times. Its antigen is not known. Between the trimmed V and J ends, which lost 4 bases and 10 bases, there was a span of 13 bases. The germline CDR1 and CDR2 sequences are SGHVS and FQNEAQ. The CDR3 covers 12 residues. The rearrangement joins TRBV7-8 to TRBJ1-1; D unclear. This sequence originates from a female patient aged 2-9 years who had a stem cell transplant for Fanconi anemia, so the T cells may come from the graft donor. Here the sequenced sample was peripheral blood, taken 360 days after TCRalphabeta/CD19-depleted stem cell transplant. Here the CDR3 reads CASSYHGPSAFF. The CDR3 DNA is TGTGCCAGCAGCTACCACGGGCCGTCAGCTTTCTTT.